The 29 T cell receptor beta chains given below trace back to one sample, sequenced in a study of T-cell reconstitution after alpha-beta-depleted transplantation in children. Unique molecular identifiers were used in preparing the TCRbeta library. TCRdb redid the calling of the PCR reads with MiXCR, one entry per CDR3 protein. The sample has 450,000 to 600,000 distinct CDR3 sequences, about 31% seen once. This specimen was PBMCs from the stem cell graft donor, taken from the stem cell graft. The receptor source for this set is a human donor who donated a stem cell graft to a child with aplastic anemia.

This clonotype was seen only a few times. The chain joins TRBV29-1 to TRBJ1-1; TRBD1 matches at 8 bases. V lost 5 bases to trimming and J lost 2 bases; unmatched junction nucleotides: 4. The CDR3 runs 13 residues. CDR1 and CDR2 (germline): SQVTM, ANQGSEA. The CDR3 is CSVQQGGNTEAFF. The CDR3 DNA follows: TGCAGCGTTCAACAGGGGGGAAACACTGAAGCTTTCTTT.

The rearrangement links TRBV7-3 to TRBJ1-2, with TRBD1 as a possible D gene (5 bases). The CDR3 is made up of 15 amino acids. Trimming took off 5 bases at V and 4 bases at J, with 17 bases between the two ends. The germline V gene encodes CDR1 SGHTA and CDR2 FQGTGA. CDR3 DNA sequence: TGTGCCAGCAGCCCCCGGGGGGGTATGAGCTATGGCTACACCTTC. Protein: CASSPRGGMSYGYTF.

The chain joins TRBV28 to TRBJ2-3, with D tentatively TRBD2 (5 bases). V was pared by 3 bases and J by 2 bases, with 12 bases between. Germline assignment: CDR1 MDHEN and CDR2 SYDVKM. This CDR3 has 15 residues. In nucleotides, the CDR3 is TGTGCCAGCAGTTTTCCTGCGGGCCTCACAGATACGCAGTATTTT. This sequence encodes CASSFPAGLTDTQYF.

The chain couples TRBV7-9 to TRBJ2-1; TRBD1 matches at 7 bases. V was clipped by 3 bases and J by 7 bases; unmatched bases: 12. CDR3 length: 16 amino acids. Germline V gives CDR1 SEHNR, CDR2 FQNEAQ (reference sequence). In DNA, the CDR3 is TGTGCCAGCAGCTTTAATAGTCTTGACAGGGTGAATGAGCAGTTCTTC. It yields the protein CASSFNSLDRVNEQFF.

This sequence joins TRBV6-2 or TRBV6-3 and TRBJ2-7; D might be TRBD2 (5 bases). Between the trimmed V and J ends, which lost 6 bases and 5 bases, there was a span of 11 bases. CDR1 and CDR2 from the germline V gene are MNHEY and SVGEGT. The CDR3 spans 12 residues. Here the CDR3 DNA reads TGTGCCAGCAGCACCACTAGTGACGAGCAGTACGTC. Translated: CASSTTSDEQYV.

This chain uses TRBV24-1 with TRBJ2-3, with 7 bases lining up with TRBD1. Germline loops: CDR1 KGHDR, CDR2 SFDVKD. The CDR3 is 16 residues long. The J segment lost 0 bases and the V segment lost 3 bases, leaving 5 bases of the junction unmatched. Written as DNA, the CDR3 is TGTGCCACCAGTGATCCCGGGACAGAGAGCACAGATACGCAGTATTTT. Protein sequence: CATSDPGTESTDTQYF.

V usage is TRBV7-9 and J usage is TRBJ2-1; 8 bases align to TRBD2. This CDR3 comprises 17 residues. The trim removed 5 bases at V and 5 bases at J, leaving 14 bases unmatched. Germline CDR1 SEHNR, CDR2 FQNEAQ (reference sequence). The CDR3 DNA sequence: TGTGCCAGCAGCCTAAGAGGAATTAGCGGGAACAACAATGAGCAGTTCTTC. It specifies CASSLRGISGNNNEQFF.

This clonotype was recorded at least ten times. This chain links TRBV12-3 or TRBV12-4 with TRBJ1-1; D not resolved. This CDR3 has 14 residues. Trimming shortened V by 3 bases and J by 0 bases, and 8 bases separated the two germline ends. The CDR3, as DNA: TGTGCCAGCAGTTTGAGAGGAGTGAACACTGAAGCTTTCTTT. Encoded protein: CASSLRGVNTEAFF.

This clonotype has just a few counts. The chain uses TRBV30 and TRBJ2-5; 9 bases are shared with TRBD1. Looked up from germline, CDR1 is GTSNPN and CDR2 is SVGIG (reference sequence). Trimming removed 3 bases from V and 2 bases from J; junction bases left unmatched: 4. The CDR3 length is 14 residues. CDR3 amino acids: CAWRIGQGQETQYF. Written as DNA, the CDR3 is TGTGCCTGGAGGATTGGACAGGGGCAAGAGACCCAGTACTTC. The variable domain in full, with the rest retrieved from reference TRBV30 and TRBJ2-5, is SQTIHQWPATLVQPVGSPLSLECTVEGTSNPNLYWYRQAAGRGLQLLFYSVGIGQISSEVPQNLSASRPQDRQFILSSKKLLLSDSGFYLCAWRIGQGQETQYFGPGTRLLVL.

The rearrangement joins TRBV28 to TRBJ1-1; the D gene is possibly TRBD1 (5 bases). From germline, CDR1 is MDHEN and CDR2 SYDVKM. This CDR3 region has 16 residues. V lost 6 bases and J 4 bases, leaving 21 bases between the germline ends. The CDR3 sequence: CASRERGRAGGTEAFF. Here the CDR3 DNA reads TGTGCCAGCAGGGAAAGGGGCAGGGCGGGGGGCACTGAAGCTTTCTTT.

J is TRBJ1-5 and V is TRBV7-2; tentative D call: TRBD1 (6 bases). Germline CDR1 reads SGHTA; CDR2 reads FQGNSA. The CDR3 consists of 15 residues. Trimming cost V 1 base and J 6 bases, with 13 bases left between them. In nucleotides, the CDR3 is TGTGCCAGCAGCTTAGTATGGACAGAGAGTCAGCCCCAGCATTTT. It translates to CASSLVWTESQPQHF.

This clonotype was seen only a few times. The gene calls are TRBV20-1 and TRBJ1-5; D is unclear. Per germline, CDR1 DFQATT and CDR2 SNEGSKA (reference sequence). V shed 0 bases and J shed 1 base, with 4 bases lying between them. The CDR3 is 13 amino acids. CDR3 region: CSAREDSNQPQHF. The CDR3 bases are TGCAGTGCTAGAGAGGACAGCAATCAGCCCCAGCATTTT.

The chain is built from TRBV5-1 and TRBJ2-5; D unresolved. Germline V CDR1 and CDR2: SGHRS, YFSETQ. This CDR3 has 14 amino acids. Trimming pared 4 bases from V and 5 bases from J, leaving 15 bases between. The CDR3, as DNA: TGCGCCAGCAGCAAAAAGGACGGGCTGGAGACCCAGTACTTC. The encoded protein is CASSKKDGLETQYF. Filled out from reference TRBV5-1 and TRBJ2-5, the complete variable domain reads KAGVTQTPRYLIKTRGQQVTLSCSPISGHRSVSWYQQTPGQGLQFLFEYFSETQRNKGNFPGRFSGRQFSNSRSEMNVSTLELGDSALYLCASSKKDGLETQYFGPGTRLLVL.

This clonotype showed up just a few times. This chain links TRBV12-3 or TRBV12-4 with TRBJ1-1, with D possibly being TRBD1 (5 bases). Trimming took 5 bases from V and 0 from J, leaving 10 bases between them. This CDR3 region has 14 residues. CDR3 in amino acids: CASSRGLVNTEAFF. The DNA for the CDR3 is TGTGCCAGCAGTCGGGGCCTTGTGAACACTGAAGCTTTCTTT.

The V and J genes are TRBV5-1 and TRBJ1-4; 8 bases line up with TRBD1. With V trimmed by 0 bases and J by 8 bases, 6 bases remained unmatched. This CDR3 spans 15 amino acids. The germline V gene encodes CDR1 SGHRS and CDR2 YFSETQ. The CDR3 loop reads CASSLAGQEYEKLFF. In DNA form, the CDR3 reads TGCGCCAGCAGCTTGGCGGGACAGGAGTACGAAAAACTGTTTTTT.

V and J are TRBV7-6 and TRBJ1-5; no clear D. CDR1 is SGHVS, CDR2 FNYEAQ, per germline. The V gene lost 5 bases and the J gene lost 5 bases, with 19 bases spanning the gap. The CDR3 consists of 16 residues. The CDR3 DNA sequence: TGTGCCAGCAGCGCCCGAGACCGTTCCAAAGATCAGCCCCAGCATTTT. This translates into CASSARDRSKDQPQHF.

This clonotype was recorded once. The gene calls are TRBV28 and TRBJ2-7; D uncertain. Trimming removed 3 bases from V and 3 bases from J, with 9 bases in between. Germline V gene lookup returns CDR1 MDHEN and CDR2 SYDVKM. The CDR3 is 13 residues long. In DNA form, the CDR3 reads TGTGCCAGCAGTTTCCTGACGGGCTACGAGCAGTACTTC. Residues: CASSFLTGYEQYF.

The chain employs TRBV19 and TRBJ2-5; 11 nucleotides line up with TRBD2. Germline V CDR1 and CDR2: LNHDA, SQIVND (reference sequence). J lost 2 bases, V lost 4 bases, and 6 bases had no gene match. The length of the CDR3 is 16 residues. This CDR3 reads CASSTRLAGRQETQYF. In DNA, the CDR3 is TGTGCCAGTAGTACTCGACTAGCGGGAAGGCAAGAGACCCAGTACTTC. Together with reference TRBV19 and TRBJ2-5, the CDR3 gives the full variable domain: DGGITQSPKYLFRKEGQNVTLSCEQNLNHDAMYWYRQDPGQGLRLIYYSQIVNDFQKGDIAEGYSVSREKKESFPLTVTSAQKNPTAFYLCASSTRLAGRQETQYFGPGTRLLVL.

This clonotype was seen only a few times. The chain combines TRBV7-2 with TRBJ2-4, with D possibly matching TRBD1 (5 bases). Germline CDR1 SGHTA, CDR2 FQGNSA. Trimming pared 5 bases from V and 13 bases from J, leaving 12 bases between. The CDR3 has 11 residues. In DNA, the CDR3 is TGTGCCAGCAGCCTCAGGGTTCTCCAGTACTTC. This codes for CASSLRVLQYF.

The V gene is TRBV6-1, the J gene TRBJ2-1, with 7 bases fitting TRBD1. Germline assignment: CDR1 MNHNS and CDR2 SASEGT. V gave up 6 bases and J gave up 1 base; unmatched junction bases: 3. CDR3 length: 14 residues. The CDR3 DNA follows: TGTGCCAGCAGGGGACAGCAATCCTACAATGAGCAGTTCTTC. Its translation is CASRGQQSYNEQFF.

The chain couples TRBV7-9 to TRBJ2-1, with 10 bases identical to TRBD1. The junction had 3 bases not matched to a gene; V was cut back by 3 bases and J by 7 bases. This CDR3 contains 14 residues. Germline CDR1 reads SEHNR; CDR2 reads FQNEAQ (reference sequence). The DNA of the CDR3 is TGTGCCAGCAGCTTGACAGGGGGCGCGAATGAGCAGTTCTTC. This encodes CASSLTGGANEQFF.

In this sample, this clonotype turned up a few times. The V call is TRBV29-1, the J call TRBJ2-1; D is unresolved. This CDR3 contains 11 residues. The germline V and J ends were trimmed by 5 bases and 8 bases, with 10 bases remaining between them. From germline, CDR1 is SQVTM and CDR2 ANQGSEA. DNA of the CDR3: TGCAGCGTTCCTAGTCCCCATGAGCAGTTCTTC. Translation gives CSVPSPHEQFF.

A few counts support this clonotype. J is TRBJ1-2 and V is TRBV6-1; D unresolved. V was clipped by 2 bases and J by 7 bases, with 11 bases between them. Germline V CDR1 and CDR2: MNHNS, SASEGT. This CDR3 comprises 13 residues. This CDR3 is CASSERRLGGYTF. CDR3 DNA sequence: TGTGCCAGCAGTGAAAGGCGACTCGGTGGCTACACCTTC.

The chain uses TRBV6-4 and TRBJ2-1; 13 nucleotides align to TRBD2. J gave up 9 bases and V 7 bases, and 6 bases lay outside the gene matches. The V gene's germline CDR1 is MRHNA and CDR2 SNTAGT. The CDR3 contains 14 residues. The CDR3 loop reads CASKWTSGSFEQFF. The CDR3 nucleotides read TGTGCCAGCAAATGGACTAGCGGGAGCTTTGAGCAGTTCTTC.

Only one count was recorded for this clonotype. The J gene is TRBJ2-1, the V gene TRBV27, with 8 bases lining up with TRBD2. Germline trimming cut 6 bases from V and 9 bases from J; bases unmatched to any gene: 16. The CDR3 loop spans 16 amino acids. Germline lookup yields CDR1 MNHEY and CDR2 SMNVEV (reference sequence). The chain's CDR3 is CASRPSERELAGEQFF. The CDR3 DNA follows: TGTGCCAGCAGACCTTCAGAGCGGGAGCTAGCTGGTGAGCAGTTCTTC.

This clonotype has more than one count but fewer than ten. The chain couples TRBV4-3 to TRBJ2-7, with 10 bases that match TRBD1. Germline CDR1 reads LGHNA; CDR2 reads YSLEER. Trimming removed 1 base from V and 5 bases from J; junction bases left unmatched: 8. The CDR3 is made up of 16 amino acids. CDR3: CASSQVFGTGAHEQYF. The DNA for the CDR3 is TGCGCCAGCAGCCAAGTCTTCGGGACAGGGGCCCACGAGCAGTACTTC.

This clonotype occurred a few times. This chain joins TRBV20-1 and TRBJ2-7; no definite D call. In germline, CDR1 is DFQATT, CDR2 SNEGSKA (reference sequence). V was clipped by 1 base and J by 0 bases, with 7 bases between them. There are 13 residues in the CDR3. DNA for the CDR3: TGCAGTGCTAGAGTGACTTCCTCCTACGAGCAGTACTTC. Its protein is CSARVTSSYEQYF.

The CDR3 region is CATSPSGMNEQFF. DNA for the CDR3: TGTGCCACCAGTCCTAGCGGGATGAATGAGCAGTTCTTC. The chain is built from TRBV24-1 and TRBJ2-1, with 9 bases fitting TRBD2. The CDR3 runs to 13 residues. From germline, CDR1 is KGHDR and CDR2 SFDVKD. Trimming removed 6 bases from V and 7 bases from J; junction bases left unmatched: 3.

This clonotype was detected only once. The chain uses TRBV6-2 or TRBV6-3 and TRBJ2-1, with 8 bases lining up with TRBD2. This CDR3 is built from 12 residues. Germline lookup yields CDR1 MNHEY and CDR2 SVGEGT. V dropped 11 bases and J dropped 6; count of bases not matched to a gene: 6. In DNA form, the CDR3 reads TGTGCCGGCGGGAGGACCCTCAATGAGCAGTTCTTC. Its protein is CAGGRTLNEQFF.